The rows below give T cell receptor beta chains drawn from one sample of a study of blood T cell repertoires in COVID-19. The assay was immunoSEQ multiplex PCR, and TCRdb's table has in-frame clones only and misses some. The sample comprises 50,000 to 80,000 clones, just under 90% of which are singletons, and 1.4% to 1.5% rests with the top ten. Sequenced material: peripheral blood. Receptors originate from a man in his 60s with acute or convalescent COVID-19. Each CDR3 is given without its conserved first and last residue. D genes are given only for firm matches.

v_gene	d_gene	j_gene	CDR3aa
TRBV18	-	TRBJ2-2	ASSPRQGQINTGELF
TRBV19	-	TRBJ1-1	ASSETVVHTEAF
TRBV10-3	-	TRBJ2-3	AISGTRPSTDTQY
TRBV12-5	TRBD1	TRBJ1-6	ASGLGTGTGGNSPLH
TRBV25-1	-	TRBJ1-2	ASSGGGWGYT
TRBV19	-	TRBJ1-6	ASSMAGVRNSPLH
TRBV6-5	-	TRBJ2-7	ASRSVSYEQY
TRBV27	-	TRBJ1-1	ASSLRRVGTEAF
TRBV2	-	TRBJ2-4	ASSVLDRNIQY
TRBV4-1	-	TRBJ2-2	ASSQEVSRNTGELF
TRBV5-1	TRBD1	TRBJ1-2	ASSADRDGYT
TRBV21-1	-	TRBJ1-6	ARLGGGTGNSPLH
TRBV4-2	TRBD1	TRBJ2-3	ASSQELGQGSTDTQY
TRBV14	-	TRBJ2-3	ASSPSTDTQY
TRBV9	-	TRBJ2-2	ASRGTGTNTGELF
TRBV7-9	-	TRBJ1-5	ASSLFGSPSQPQH
TRBV7-6	-	TRBJ1-3	ASSLGGGGLIGNTIY
TRBV3-1/TRBV3-2	-	TRBJ1-1	ASSQTRGEAF
TRBV30	-	TRBJ1-2	AWSVRSNYGYT
TRBV7-9	TRBD2	TRBJ2-1	ASSLGGLAGGHIDNEQF
TRBV11-2	TRBD1	TRBJ2-2	ASSLRTGDPGELF
TRBV5-6	-	TRBJ2-3	ASSMLVREGTDTQY
TRBV7-9	-	TRBJ2-2	ASSPGNRDTGELF
TRBV19	-	TRBJ1-1	ASSPILLNTEAF